Sequencing of this TCR beta chain was carried out in a study of cytomegalovirus exposure and HLA in healthy donors. The CDR3 length is 15 residues. Germline CDR1 and CDR2: MNHEY and SMNVEV (reference sequence). The trim removed 2 bases at V and 8 bases at J, leaving 8 bases unmatched. PCR was performed using 60 Vbeta and 13 Jbeta primers. Assay: immunoSEQ multiplex PCR; the TCRdb copy retains only in-frame clones and omits some. The table includes 150,000 to 160,000 clones, approximately 74% detected once. The gene calls are TRBV27 and TRBJ2-4; 8 bases line up with TRBD2. Sequencing was done on a sample of PBMCs. The receptor comes from a man aged 18 to 30 in good health and CMV-seronegative. The CDR3 nucleotides read TGTGCCAGCAGTTTAATCGGGGGGGACTTGGACATTCAGTACTTC. Its protein is CASSLIGGDLDIQYF.